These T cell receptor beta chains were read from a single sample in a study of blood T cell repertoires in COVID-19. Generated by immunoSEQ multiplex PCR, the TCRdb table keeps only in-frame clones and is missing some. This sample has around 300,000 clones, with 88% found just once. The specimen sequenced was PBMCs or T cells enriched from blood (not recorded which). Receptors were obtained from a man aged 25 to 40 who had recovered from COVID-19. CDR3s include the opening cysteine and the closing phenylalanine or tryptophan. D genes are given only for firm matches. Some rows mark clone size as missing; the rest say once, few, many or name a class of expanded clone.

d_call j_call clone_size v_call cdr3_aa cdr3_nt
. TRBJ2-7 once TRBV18 CASSSFGFGFYEQYF TGTGCCAGCTCAAGCTTCGGGTTTGGATTTTACGAGCAGTACTTC
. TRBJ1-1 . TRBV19 CASSIRPEGLTEAFF TGTGCCAGTAGTATTAGGCCAGAGGGCCTGACTGAAGCTTTCTTT
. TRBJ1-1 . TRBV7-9 CASSLDSTDTEAFF TGTGCCAGCAGCTTAGACAGTACCGACACTGAAGCTTTCTTT
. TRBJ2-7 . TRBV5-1 CASSTDAYEQYF TGCGCCAGCAGCACAGATGCCTACGAGCAGTACTTC
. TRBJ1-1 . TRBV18 CASSPPPGNTEAFF TGTGCCAGCTCACCACCCCCGGGGAACACTGAAGCTTTCTTT
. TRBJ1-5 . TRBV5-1 CASSLEGLSNQPQHF TGCGCCAGCAGCTTGGAGGGACTTAGCAATCAGCCCCAGCATTTT
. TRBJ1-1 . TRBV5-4 CASSTPRRGNTEAFF TGTGCCAGCAGCACCCCTCGGCGAGGGAACACTGAAGCTTTCTTT
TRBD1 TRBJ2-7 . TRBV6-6 CASTAGTAIYEQYF TGTGCCAGCACCGCCGGGACAGCGATCTACGAGCAGTACTTC
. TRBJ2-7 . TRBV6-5 CASRWGSAVDEQYF TGTGCCAGCCGATGGGGCAGTGCAGTCGACGAGCAGTACTTC
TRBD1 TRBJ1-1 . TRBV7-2 CASSPDRGDTEAFF TGTGCCAGCAGCCCCGACAGGGGAGACACTGAAGCTTTCTTT
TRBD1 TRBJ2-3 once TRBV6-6 CASSPDRAYTQYF TGTGCCAGCAGCCCGGACAGGGCATACACGCAGTATTTT
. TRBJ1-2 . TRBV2 CASSEFSVINGYTF TGTGCCAGCAGTGAATTCAGCGTTATCAATGGCTACACCTTC
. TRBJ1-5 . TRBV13 CASSLGPNSNQPQHF TGTGCCAGCAGCTTGGGGCCCAATAGCAATCAGCCCCAGCATTTT
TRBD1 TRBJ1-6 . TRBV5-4 CASSLRTGAANSPLHF TGTGCCAGCAGCTTGCGAACAGGGGCCGCTAATTCACCCCTCCACTTT
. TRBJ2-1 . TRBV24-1 CATSDYSNEQFF TGTGCCACCAGTGATTATTCTAATGAGCAGTTCTTC
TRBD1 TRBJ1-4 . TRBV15 CATSRGTGQGSSNEKLFF TGTGCCACCAGCAGAGGCACCGGACAGGGTTCATCTAATGAAAAACTGTTTTTT
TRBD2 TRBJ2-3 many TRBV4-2 CASSQILAGGGGTDTQYF TGTGCCAGCAGCCAAATCCTAGCGGGGGGCGGGGGCACAGATACGCAGTATTTT
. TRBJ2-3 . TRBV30 CAWRMVARADTQYF TGTGCCTGGAGGATGGTAGCACGGGCAGATACGCAGTATTTT
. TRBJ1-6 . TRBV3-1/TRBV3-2 CASSQQLNSPLHF TGTGCCAGCAGCCAACAACTTAATTCACCCCTCCACTTT
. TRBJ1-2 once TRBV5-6 CASSLEPQYGYTF TGTGCCAGCAGCCTAGAGCCCCAGTATGGCTACACCTTC
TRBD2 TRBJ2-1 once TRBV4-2 CASSPIAGNYNEQFF TGTGCCAGCAGCCCAATAGCGGGCAATTACAATGAGCAGTTCTTC
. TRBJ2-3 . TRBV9 CASSVGGTGVTDTQYF TGTGCCAGCAGCGTAGGGGGAACGGGGGTCACAGATACGCAGTATTTT
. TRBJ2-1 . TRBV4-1 CASSQRPGLQDYNEQFF TGCGCCAGCAGCCAACGGCCGGGACTCCAGGACTACAATGAGCAGTTCTTC
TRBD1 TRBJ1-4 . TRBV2 CASSPRTGEEKLFF TGTGCCAGCAGTCCCCGGACAGGGGAAGAAAAACTGTTTTTT
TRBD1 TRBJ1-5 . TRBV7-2 CASSRTGFLSQPQHF TGTGCCAGCAGCCGGACAGGTTTTCTGTCCCAGCCCCAGCATTTT
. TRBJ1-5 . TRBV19 CATTTGGLRGQHF TGTGCCACCACGACTGGGGGCCTACGCGGCCAGCATTTT
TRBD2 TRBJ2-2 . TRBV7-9 CASSLGTGGPLPTGELFF TGTGCCAGCAGCTTAGGGACGGGGGGGCCTCTTCCCACCGGGGAGCTGTTTTTT
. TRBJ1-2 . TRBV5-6 CASSLVFRGERGYTF TGTGCCAGCAGCTTGGTGTTCCGCGGGGAGCGGGGCTACACCTTC